This T cell receptor beta chain was retrieved from a study of T cells in Graves' hyperthyroidism and ophthalmopathy. As for the study in general: At the time of initial diagnosis and before any treatment, peripheral blood was collected. Overall study findings and caveats: Blood shared most expanded thyroid clonotypes above 0.001.

This clonotype has a handful of counts. The antigen is undetermined. Ophthalmopathy cases met thresholds of Clinical Activity Score at least 3, NOSPECS grade at least 4 and duration under 3 months. Uncontrolled infection, other autoimmune disease, pregnancy and lactation each barred patients from inclusion. The ends lost 4 bases at V and 6 bases at J; junction bases unmatched: 15. Germline CDR1 reads MNHEY; CDR2 reads SMNVEV (reference sequence). The CDR3 has 17 amino acids. Amplified TCR beta CDR3 regions derived from RNA transcripts. TCR CDR3 regions were first amplified by RT-PCR with HTBI primers. TCRdb re-derived calls from the multiplex PCR reads in MiXCR, one entry per CDR3 protein. Of 600,000 to 650,000 distinct CDR3 sequences in the sample, about a fifth were seen once.

The source material was blood. The origin of this receptor is a young man with Graves' ophthalmopathy. This chain connects TRBV27 to TRBJ2-7, with 10 nucleotides matching TRBD1. The CDR3 DNA follows: TGTGCCAGCAGTTCCGTCCGTTGGACAGGGGGTATTGGCGAGCAGTACTTC. Translation: CASSSVRWTGGIGEQYF.